One and the same sample provided the 32 T cell receptor beta chains below, sequenced in a study of blood T cell repertoires in COVID-19. Sequencing was performed with immunoSEQ multiplex PCR; in TCRdb, only in-frame clones are kept and a portion is missing. This table holds 81,000 or so clones, 70% to 90% found once. Input material: peripheral blood. The receptors here all came from a woman between 65 and 79 years old with active or convalescent COVID-19.

This clone was seen a single time. This CDR3 is CAISELASGDNEQFF. The CDR3 region has the DNA TGTGCCATCAGTGAGTTGGCTAGCGGGGACAATGAGCAGTTCTTC. The rearrangement links TRBV10-3 to TRBJ2-1, with 9 bases lining up with TRBD2. This CDR3 spans 15 amino acids. The germline V gene has CDR1 ENHRY and CDR2 SYGVKD. Trimming cost V 1 base and J 5 bases; bases outside gene matches: 3.

The CDR3 spells CASRATNRGVRSTDTQYF. DNA for the CDR3: TGTGCCAGCAGAGCTACGAACAGGGGGGTACGTAGCACAGATACGCAGTATTTT. The J gene is TRBJ2-3, the V gene TRBV28, with 8 bases that match TRBD1. The CDR3 has 18 residues. Trimming cost V 6 bases and J 0 bases; bases outside gene matches: 14. The germline gives CDR1 MDHEN, CDR2 SYDVKM.

This sequence joins TRBV7-2 and TRBJ2-1; the match to TRBD2 covers 11 bases. V lost 5 bases to trimming and J lost 4 bases; unmatched junction nucleotides: 10. This CDR3 contains 17 residues. Germline CDR1 SGHTA, CDR2 FQGNSA. CDR3 sequence: CASSPRRLAGGYNEQFF. DNA for the CDR3: TGTGCCAGCAGCCCACGGCGGCTAGCGGGGGGTTACAATGAGCAGTTCTTC. Full variable domain (remainder filled in from reference TRBV7-2 and TRBJ2-1): GAGVSQSPSNKVTEKGKDVELRCDPISGHTALYWYRQSLGQGLEFLIYFQGNSAPDKSGLPSDRFSAERTGGSVSTLTIQRTQQEDSAVYLCASSPRRLAGGYNEQFFGPGTRLTVL.

The CDR3 DNA reads TGCGCCAGCAGCCCGCGGCCGACAGGGGACGAGCAGTACTTC. It is translated as CASSPRPTGDEQYF. The chain joins TRBV5-1 to TRBJ2-7; 8 bases are shared with TRBD1. V lost 4 bases to trimming and J lost 5 bases; unmatched junction nucleotides: 8. Germline V gives CDR1 SGHRS, CDR2 YFSETQ. The CDR3 runs 14 residues.

This sequence joins TRBV5-6 and TRBJ1-1, with 9 bases matching TRBD1. CDR3 length equals 18 residues. Germline V lookup: CDR1 SGHDT, CDR2 YYEEEE. V lost 2 bases and J lost 3; bases outside the gene matches: 14. The CDR3 sequence is CASSLLPYSGQGDTEAFF. The CDR3 DNA follows: TGTGCCAGCAGCTTACTCCCTTACTCGGGACAGGGAGACACTGAAGCTTTCTTT.

The rearrangement links TRBV2 to TRBJ2-7, with TRBD1 identical over 8 bases. CDR3 length: 14 residues. With 6 bases clipped from V and 5 bases from J, the junction kept 9 bases outside the gene matches. Germline loops: CDR1 SNHLY, CDR2 FYNNEI. The CDR3 DNA follows: TGTGCCAGCAGGGAGGACAGGGTGAAGGACGAGCAGTACTTC. This codes for CASREDRVKDEQYF.

V is TRBV5-4 and J is TRBJ2-1; 13 nucleotides match TRBD2. This CDR3 spans 17 amino acids. Germline lookup yields CDR1 SGHNT and CDR2 YYREEE (reference sequence). V shed 5 bases and J 5 bases; nucleotides not matched to a gene: 10. The DNA of the CDR3 is TGTGCCAGCAGGAAGGGTGCAGGACTAGCGGGGGACAATGAGCAGTTCTTC. Protein: CASRKGAGLAGDNEQFF.

This clone was detected only once. J is TRBJ1-4 and V is TRBV27; D ambiguous. V was shortened by 4 bases and J by 7 bases, with 16 bases between the two germline ends. Germline-derived CDR1 and CDR2 are MNHEY and SMNVEV (reference sequence). CDR3 size: 15 residues. The CDR3, as DNA: TGTGCCAGCAGTTCCCGCCAGACACCTCCTGAAAAACTGTTTTTT. Its translation: CASSSRQTPPEKLFF. The full variable domain, with the rest looked up from reference TRBV27 and TRBJ1-4, is EAQVTQNPRYLITVTGKKLTVTCSQNMNHEYMSWYRQDPGLGLRQIYYSMNVEVTDKGDVPEGYKVSRKEKRNFPLILESPSPNQTSLYFCASSSRQTPPEKLFFGSGTQLSVL.

The genes are TRBV3-1 (or the pseudogene TRBV3-2) and TRBJ2-1; TRBD1 aligns across 7 bases. The CDR3 totals 15 residues. Germline CDR1 and CDR2: LGHDT and YNNKEL (reference sequence). The junction had 9 bases not matched to a gene; V was cut back by 4 bases and J by 6 bases. The CDR3 DNA is TGTGCCAGCAGCCGGACCAGGGGGAGAGGCAATGAGCAGTTCTTC. As protein: CASSRTRGRGNEQFF.

This clone was counted a few times. CDR3 coding DNA: TGTGCCAGTAGTCCGCGATCTCTAGGCGGCTCCTACGAGCAGTACTTC. It yields the protein CASSPRSLGGSYEQYF. J is TRBJ2-7 and V is TRBV19; D is unresolved. The germline V gene encodes CDR1 LNHDA and CDR2 SQIVND (reference sequence). Trimming stripped 5 bases from V and 0 bases from J, with 17 bases between. CDR3 length: 16 amino acids.

The chain recombines TRBV10-1 with TRBJ1-6, with 8 bases aligning to TRBD1. The CDR3 covers 15 residues. Trimming cost V 0 bases and J 5 bases; bases outside gene matches: 0. Germline V CDR1 and CDR2: WNHNN, SYGVQD (reference sequence). The CDR3: CASSESTGDNSPLHF. CDR3 nucleotide sequence: TGCGCCAGCAGTGAGTCGACAGGGGATAATTCACCCCTCCACTTT.

This chain links TRBV3-1 (or the pseudogene TRBV3-2) with TRBJ1-4; D is unresolved. This CDR3 has 15 amino acids. Germline lookup yields CDR1 LGHDT and CDR2 YNNKEL (reference sequence). V was clipped by 8 bases and J by 6 bases, with 19 bases between them. The CDR3 DNA sequence: TGTGCCAGCCCCCCTCGGAGCAGACCGCATGAAAAACTGTTTTTT. Its protein is CASPPRSRPHEKLFF.

This chain joins TRBV11-1 and TRBJ1-2, with a weak D call TRBD1 (5 bases). Germline loops: CDR1 SGHAT, CDR2 FQDESV (reference sequence). The CDR3 length is 11 residues. Trimming stripped 5 bases from V and 4 bases from J, with 5 bases between. CDR3 sequence (DNA): TGTGCCAGCAGCAGGGGCTATGGCTACACCTTC. Translating gives CASSRGYGYTF.

The chain recombines TRBV25-1 with TRBJ2-7; the D gene is possibly TRBD1 (5 bases). Germline values: CDR1 MGHDK, CDR2 SYGVNS. V lost 5 bases and J 1 base, leaving 24 bases between the germline ends. This CDR3 is built from 18 residues. CDR3 loop: CASSRNRGTGVGSYEQYF. DNA of the CDR3: TGTGCCAGCAGTCGGAATAGGGGAACGGGTGTCGGGTCCTACGAGCAGTACTTC.

This chain joins TRBV5-1 and TRBJ1-1; 12 bases line up with TRBD1. Trimming at V came to 0 bases and at J to 8 bases, leaving 17 bases not matched to a gene. Germline assignment: CDR1 SGHRS and CDR2 YFSETQ. There are 19 residues in the CDR3. This CDR3 is CASSLGTYGTGGLSGEAFF. CDR3 nucleotides: TGCGCCAGCAGCTTGGGGACCTACGGGACAGGGGGCCTCTCGGGGGAAGCTTTCTTT.

This chain links TRBV5-1 with TRBJ2-6; TRBD1 aligns across 7 bases. Germline trimming cut 7 bases from V and 1 base from J; bases unmatched to any gene: 5. This CDR3 region has 15 residues. The germline V gene encodes CDR1 SGHRS and CDR2 YFSETQ. The CDR3 reads CASHTQGSGANVLTF. Written as DNA, the CDR3 is TGCGCCAGCCATACACAGGGGTCTGGGGCCAACGTCCTGACTTTC.

The chain joins TRBV27 to TRBJ2-3; possible D gene TRBD2, 6 bases. The CDR3 runs 14 residues. From germline, CDR1 is MNHEY and CDR2 SMNVEV (reference sequence). V was trimmed by 2 bases and J by 7 bases, leaving 13 bases between them. The CDR3 is CASSLAPGLNTQYF. The CDR3 coding sequence is TGTGCCAGCAGTTTAGCGCCGGGACTGAATACGCAGTATTTT.

The rearrangement links TRBV25-1 to TRBJ1-2; no clear D. The ends were cut back, 1 base at V and 2 bases at J, with 11 bases in the middle. In germline, CDR1 is MGHDK, CDR2 SYGVNS. CDR3 length: 15 amino acids. The CDR3 nucleotides are TGTGCCAGCAGTGAATTTAAGGAGCAGAACTATGGCTACACCTTC. As protein: CASSEFKEQNYGYTF.

The rearrangement uses TRBV7-2 and TRBJ2-1, with a weak D call TRBD2 (7 bases). Germline V lookup: CDR1 SGHTA, CDR2 FQGNSA. V lost 0 bases, J lost 4 bases, and 16 bases lay in between. This CDR3 comprises 17 residues. CDR3 nucleotide sequence: TGTGCCAGCAGCTTAGCCTCTGGGGGGGGGCGGTACAATGAGCAGTTCTTC. As protein: CASSLASGGGRYNEQFF. Variable domain in full (rest from reference TRBV7-2 and TRBJ2-1): GAGVSQSPSNKVTEKGKDVELRCDPISGHTALYWYRQSLGQGLEFLIYFQGNSAPDKSGLPSDRFSAERTGGSVSTLTIQRTQQEDSAVYLCASSLASGGGRYNEQFFGPGTRLTVL.

The V gene is TRBV3-1 (or the pseudogene TRBV3-2), the J gene TRBJ1-1, with TRBD1 matching over 7 bases. Germline V gene data show CDR1 as LGHDT and CDR2 as YNNKEL (reference sequence). J lost 0 bases, V lost 4 bases, and 11 bases had no gene match. The CDR3 length is 17 residues. This CDR3 reads CASSRLPGGLLNTEAFF. The CDR3 nucleotides are TGTGCCAGCAGCCGCCTTCCAGGGGGACTTTTGAACACTGAAGCTTTCTTT.

The chain's CDR3 is CASSRGRGGVSTDTQYF. The CDR3 coding sequence is TGTGCCAGCAGCCGAGGACGAGGGGGAGTTAGCACAGATACGCAGTATTTT. V usage is TRBV3-1 (or the pseudogene TRBV3-2) and J usage is TRBJ2-3; TRBD1 might be the D (6 bases). Trimming removed 4 bases at V and 0 bases at J, with 17 bases between. The germline gives CDR1 LGHDT, CDR2 YNNKEL (reference sequence). The CDR3 loop spans 17 amino acids.

This chain connects TRBV5-1 to TRBJ1-1; 8 nucleotides align to TRBD1. Germline CDR1 reads SGHRS; CDR2 reads YFSETQ. V trimming: 3 bases; J trimming: 3 bases; junction bases outside the gene matches: 7. The CDR3 length is 15 residues. CDR3 DNA: TGCGCCAGCAGCTCAGGTCGACAGGGGTACACTGAAGCTTTCTTT. Translating it yields CASSSGRQGYTEAFF.

Only a few counts were recorded for this clone. This chain uses TRBV10-3 with TRBJ2-7; 9 bases are shared with TRBD2. V lost 6 bases to trimming and J lost 3 bases; unmatched junction nucleotides: 9. Germline V lookup: CDR1 ENHRY, CDR2 SYGVKD. CDR3 length equals 15 residues. CDR3 sequence (DNA): TGTGCCATCAGCGGGCGGGAGGGCGGCTTCTACGAGCAGTACTTC. This encodes CAISGREGGFYEQYF.

The genes are TRBV14 and TRBJ2-7, with TRBD1 identical over 9 bases. Germline assignment: CDR1 SGHDN and CDR2 FVKESK. V lost 2 bases and J lost 4; bases outside the gene matches: 3. The CDR3 is 14 amino acids. CDR3 coding DNA: TGTGCCAGCAGCCAATGGACAGGGGCTTACGAGCAGTACTTC. It is translated as CASSQWTGAYEQYF.

The rearrangement links TRBV5-6 to TRBJ1-6; tentatively, D is TRBD1 (6 bases). The germline CDR1 and CDR2 sequences are SGHDT and YYEEEE. The CDR3 length is 17 residues. The V end lost 5 bases, the J end lost 7 bases, and 22 bases lay between the germline ends. The CDR3 sequence is CASSYYRDLSGNSPLHF. The CDR3 nucleotides are TGTGCCAGCAGTTATTACAGGGATCTTTCGGGAAATTCACCCCTCCACTTT.

This clone is a singleton in its sample. The gene calls are TRBV23-1 and TRBJ2-3; 10 nucleotides agree with TRBD1. TRBV23-1 carries the ORF label, with uncertain function. Trimming cost V 3 bases and J 5 bases; bases outside gene matches: 8. The CDR3 totals 16 residues. In DNA form, the CDR3 reads TGCGCCAGCAGTCAGCCCCGGGACAGGGGAAGAGATACGCAGTATTTT. Protein: CASSQPRDRGRDTQYF.

The chain recombines TRBV6-2 or TRBV6-3 with TRBJ2-2; a weak D match, TRBD1 (6 bases). Germline assignment: CDR1 MNHEY and CDR2 SVGEGT. CDR3 size: 17 residues. The V end was cut by 4 bases, the J end by 7 bases, with 22 bases between. The DNA for the CDR3 is TGTGCCAGCAGTTCCTTCCCACAGGGCCTCGGGAACGGGGAGCTGTTTTTT. This sequence encodes CASSSFPQGLGNGELFF.

The genes are TRBV7-9 and TRBJ2-3; TRBD2 might be the D (7 bases). CDR3 size: 18 residues. Trimming took off 3 bases at V and 0 bases at J, with 19 bases between the two ends. The germline V gene has CDR1 SEHNR and CDR2 FQNEAQ (reference sequence). DNA of the CDR3: TGTGCCAGCAGCTTGGAAGGGGGGGCGCGATCTAGCACAGATACGCAGTATTTT. Residues: CASSLEGGARSSTDTQYF.

The chain links TRBV19 to TRBJ1-5; a weak D match, TRBD1 (5 bases). Looked up from germline, CDR1 is LNHDA and CDR2 is SQIVND (reference sequence). V gave up 7 bases and J gave up 5 bases, with 9 bases separating them. The CDR3 is 12 amino acids. CDR3 DNA: TGTGCCAGTACTAGGGGTGATCAGCCCCAGCATTTT. Its protein product is CASTRGDQPQHF.

The chain has TRBV29-1 and TRBJ2-2; D is unresolved. V dropped 3 bases and J dropped 3 bases, with 8 bases sitting between them. The CDR3 has 13 residues. Germline V CDR1 and CDR2: SQVTM, ANQGSEA. The CDR3 DNA follows: TGCAGCGTTGATTCCGGGTACACCGGGGAGCTGTTTTTT. It yields the protein CSVDSGYTGELFF.

The chain uses TRBV5-1 and TRBJ2-7; possibly TRBD1 for D (6 bases). Trimming took off 0 bases at V and 4 bases at J, with 14 bases between the two ends. Germline assignment: CDR1 SGHRS and CDR2 YFSETQ. The CDR3 extends over 15 amino acids. CDR3 nucleotides: TGCGCCAGCAGCTTGGCCCAGGGGCCAGGGTACGAGCAGTACTTC. This sequence encodes CASSLAQGPGYEQYF.

In this sample, this clone turned up once. The gene calls are TRBV25-1 and TRBJ1-2, with 7 bases lining up with TRBD1. Looked up from germline, CDR1 is MGHDK and CDR2 is SYGVNS. V gave up 3 bases and J gave up 6 bases; unmatched junction bases: 4. CDR3 length equals 13 residues. The CDR3, as DNA: TGTGCCAGCAGTGATGAGACAGGGAATGGCTACACCTTC. Amino acids: CASSDETGNGYTF.